One and the same sample provided the 14 T cell receptor beta chains below, sequenced in a study of OX40 agonist ivuxolimab in advanced cancers. TCRdb's copy holds only in-frame clones and misses some; the assay was immunoSEQ multiplex PCR. The sample records 60,000 or so clones, more than 75% being singletons. The material sequenced was CD4+ or CD8+ T cells sorted from blood, taken in a trial of the OX40 agonist ivuxolimab. The receptor source for this set is an adult with an advanced solid tumor such as melanoma, head and neck, liver or kidney cancer.

The V and J genes are TRBV28 and TRBJ2-1; D possibly uses TRBD1 or TRBD2 (5 bases each). This CDR3 region has 16 residues. With 5 bases removed from V and 8 bases from J, the gap between germline ends came to 22 bases. The germline V gene encodes CDR1 MDHEN and CDR2 SYDVKM. The CDR3 reads CASSNPTGTTADEQFF. In nucleotides, the CDR3 is TGTGCCAGCAGTAACCCCACCGGGACCACCGCCGATGAGCAGTTCTTC.

The count of this clone is one. The chain joins TRBV11-2 to TRBJ2-7, with D possibly matching TRBD2 (5 bases). This CDR3 is built from 13 residues. Germline V gene lookup returns CDR1 SGHAT and CDR2 FQNNGV. Trimming shortened V by 3 bases and J by 2 bases, and 8 bases separated the two germline ends. CDR3 in amino acids: CASSFGETYEQYF. The CDR3 DNA reads TGTGCCAGCAGCTTCGGGGAAACCTACGAGCAGTACTTC. Full variable domain (rest looked up from reference TRBV11-2 and TRBJ2-7): EAGVAQSPRYKIIEKRQSVAFWCNPISGHATLYWYQQILGQGPKLLIQFQNNGVVDDSQLPKDRFSAERLKGVDSTLKIQPAKLEDSAVYLCASSFGETYEQYFGPGTRLTVT.

This chain connects TRBV6-1 to TRBJ2-3; TRBD2 is a possible D gene (6 bases). This CDR3 contains 19 residues. Per germline, CDR1 MNHNS and CDR2 SASEGT. V lost 2 bases, J lost 0 bases, and 21 bases lay in between. CDR3 in amino acids: CASSEPLSGGNPSTDTQYF. CDR3 nucleotide sequence: TGTGCCAGCAGTGAACCCTTGAGTGGGGGGAATCCTAGCACAGATACGCAGTATTTT.

The chain couples TRBV7-9 to TRBJ1-5; tentatively, D is TRBD1 (6 bases). Germline assignment: CDR1 SEHNR and CDR2 FQNEAQ (reference sequence). The CDR3 is 13 amino acids. Trimming stripped 10 bases from V and 11 bases from J, with 21 bases between. This CDR3 reads CATEGLGAPAQHF. DNA of the CDR3: TGTGCCACCGAGGGTCTGGGGGCCCCGGCCCAGCATTTT.

About this clone itself: This may arise from a read error, as a much more abundant clone is one base away. Other nucleotide sequences from this sample produce the same CDR3. The J gene is TRBJ2-1, the V gene TRBV5-8; 8 bases agree with TRBD1. Germline V gene sequence: CDR1 SGHTS, CDR2 YDEGEE. Trimming at V came to 4 bases and at J to 10 bases, leaving 16 bases not matched to a gene. The CDR3 sequence is 16 residues long. The CDR3 loop reads CASSTGTGRFSFEQFF. CDR3 in DNA: TGTGCCAGCAGCACGGGGACAGGCCGTTTTTCATTCGAGCAGTTCTTC.

The rearrangement uses TRBV5-6 and TRBJ2-5; D may be TRBD1 or TRBD2 (5 bases each). The CDR3 has 16 amino acids. Per the germline V gene, CDR1 is SGHDT and CDR2 is YYEEEE. V was shortened by 6 bases and J by 5 bases, with 23 bases between the two germline ends. CDR3: CASTPWDGAAPETQYF. The CDR3 bases are TGTGCCAGCACCCCCTGGGACGGAGCAGCCCCGGAGACCCAGTACTTC. Full variable domain (rest looked up from reference TRBV5-6 and TRBJ2-5): DAGVTQSPTHLIKTRGQQVTLRCSPKSGHDTVSWYQQALGQGPQFIFQYYEEEERQRGNFPDRFSGHQFPNYSSELNVNALLLGDSALYLCASTPWDGAAPETQYFGPGTRLLVL.

The V and J genes are TRBV4-1 and TRBJ2-7; 7 bases are shared with TRBD2. This CDR3 is 15 amino acids long. CDR1 is MGHRA and CDR2 is YSYEKL in the germline V gene. V was pared by 3 bases and J by 7 bases, with 12 bases of the junction left unmatched. CDR3 DNA sequence: TGCGCCAGCAGCCACACGAGCGGGGCTGTGAGTGAGCAGTACTTC. It encodes CASSHTSGAVSEQYF.

The count of this clone is one. The chain employs TRBV11-2 and TRBJ2-5; TRBD2 agrees at 7 bases. CDR3 length: 15 amino acids. Germline V gene lookup returns CDR1 SGHAT and CDR2 FQNNGV. V shed 3 bases and J 2 bases; nucleotides not matched to a gene: 6. CDR3 sequence: CASSFNGGGQETQYF. CDR3 sequence (DNA): TGTGCCAGCAGCTTTAATGGCGGGGGACAAGAGACCCAGTACTTC.

The chain employs TRBV6-6 and TRBJ1-5, with D uncertain. Trimming shortened V by 8 bases and J by 6 bases, and 17 bases separated the two germline ends. Germline CDR1 is MNHNY and CDR2 is SVGAGI (reference sequence). The CDR3 is 14 residues long. CDR3 in DNA: TGTGCCAGCCGCCAGACTTCGGCGATTCAGCCCCAGCATTTT. As protein: CASRQTSAIQPQHF.

Concerning this clone: The CDR3 does not end in the conserved phenylalanine or tryptophan, so this is likely a read error. This chain links TRBV6-1 with TRBJ1-6; D not certain. Trimming took off 5 bases at V and 6 bases at J, with 8 bases between the two ends. The CDR3 is 13 residues long. CDR1 MNHNS and CDR2 SASEGT come from the germline V gene. CDR3 in amino acids: CASSWGGNSPLHL. In DNA, the CDR3 is TGTGCCAGCAGTTGGGGAGGTAATTCACCCCTCCACCTT.

This clone was recorded once. J is TRBJ1-5 and V is TRBV27; a possible D gene is TRBD1 (6 bases). The CDR3 runs 14 residues. Between the trimmed V and J ends, which lost 7 bases and 7 bases, there was a span of 17 bases. In germline, CDR1 is MNHEY, CDR2 SMNVEV (reference sequence). The CDR3 DNA follows: TGTGCCAGCAATGTAGGGGGGTCGGGACAGCCCCAGCATTTT. This encodes CASNVGGSGQPQHF.

The table lists this clone with a few counts. The rearrangement joins TRBV9 to TRBJ1-6; D remains ambiguous. Germline-derived CDR1 and CDR2 are SGDLS and YYNGEE. The CDR3 extends over 14 amino acids. Trimming pared 0 bases from V and 3 bases from J, leaving 4 bases between. Written as DNA, the CDR3 is TGTGCCAGCAGCGTAGATGGCTATAATTCACCCCTCCACTTT. Translation: CASSVDGYNSPLHF.

J is TRBJ2-1 and V is TRBV6-1; the D gene is possibly TRBD2 (7 bases). V was clipped by 9 bases and J by 6 bases, with 9 bases between them. Germline-derived CDR1 and CDR2 are MNHNS and SASEGT. The CDR3 runs to 11 residues. The CDR3 nucleotides are TGTGCCAGTAGGGGGGGCAATGAGCAGTTCTTC. It yields the protein CASRGGNEQFF.

This clone was observed a handful of times. The chain joins TRBV6-4 to TRBJ1-5; D not resolved. V was shortened by 3 bases and J by 3 bases, with 6 bases between the two germline ends. This CDR3 is built from 13 residues. Germline V gives CDR1 MRHNA, CDR2 SNTAGT. CDR3 nucleotide sequence: TGTGCCAGCAGTGAGGGTCCCAATCAGCCCCAGCATTTT. It is translated as CASSEGPNQPQHF.